This entry features one TCR beta chain sequence. Its specificity is not known. The germline V gene encodes CDR1 MNHNY and CDR2 SVGAGI (reference sequence). CDR3 length: 15 residues. V was pared by 6 bases and J by 4 bases, with 19 bases between. This sample stems from a study of cytomegalovirus exposure and HLA in healthy donors. In the study overall: The 130 or so validation repertoires used the same platform as the approximately 700 first-cohort repertoires (as reported by a later analysis).

Sequenced by immunoSEQ multiplex PCR; TCRdb stores in-frame clones only, minus some. The sample gives approximately 160,000 clones, roughly 96% of which show up once; about 0.89% is in the top ten. General observations from the study: The study flagged some 170 TCR beta chains as cytomegalovirus-associated.

The chain employs TRBV6-6 and TRBJ2-7; maybe TRBD1 (5 bases). Sequencing used PBMCs. This receptor was taken from a woman younger than 30 in good health and CMV-seronegative. The DNA for the CDR3 is TGTGCCAGCAGCCCCACGGCAGGGAACCCTTACGAGCAGTACTTC. Protein product: CASSPTAGNPYEQYF.